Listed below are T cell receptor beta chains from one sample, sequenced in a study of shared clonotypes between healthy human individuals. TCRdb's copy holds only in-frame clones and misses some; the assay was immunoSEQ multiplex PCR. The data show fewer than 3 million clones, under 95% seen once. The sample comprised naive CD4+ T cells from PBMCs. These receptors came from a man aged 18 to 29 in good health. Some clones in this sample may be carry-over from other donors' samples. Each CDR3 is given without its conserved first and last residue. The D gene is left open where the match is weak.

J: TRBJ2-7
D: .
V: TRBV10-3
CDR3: AISESGLRGTYYEQY

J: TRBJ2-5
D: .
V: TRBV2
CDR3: ASTRRAAQETQY

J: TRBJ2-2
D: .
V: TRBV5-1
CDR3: ASQGANTGELF

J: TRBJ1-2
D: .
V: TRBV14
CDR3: ASSRIYGYT

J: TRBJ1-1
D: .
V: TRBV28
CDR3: ASRTPGNTEAF

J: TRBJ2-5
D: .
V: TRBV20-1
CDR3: SSGKETQY

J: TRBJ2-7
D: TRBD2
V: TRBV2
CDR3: ASSPPLGGWGEQY

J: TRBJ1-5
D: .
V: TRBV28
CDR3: ASSQSPGRQPQH

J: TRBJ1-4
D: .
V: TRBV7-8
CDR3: ASSPGEGEWEKLF

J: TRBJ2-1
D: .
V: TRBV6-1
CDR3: ATQYGNEQF

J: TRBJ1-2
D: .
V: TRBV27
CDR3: ASTHVGKKTNYGYT

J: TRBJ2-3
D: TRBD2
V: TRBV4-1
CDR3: ASSRVRVGEGTDTQY

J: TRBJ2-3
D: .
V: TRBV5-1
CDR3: ASSLSTGADTQY

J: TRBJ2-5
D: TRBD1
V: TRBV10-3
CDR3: AIRVGTGEETQY

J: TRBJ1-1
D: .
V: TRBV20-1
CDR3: RARGNTEAF

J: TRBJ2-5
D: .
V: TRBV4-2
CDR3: ASSQVPGRETQY

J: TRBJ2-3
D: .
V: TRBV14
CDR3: ASSQVDSTDTQY

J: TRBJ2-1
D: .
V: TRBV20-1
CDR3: SARWMNEQF

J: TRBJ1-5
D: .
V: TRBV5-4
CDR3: ASSSDSTPDQPQH

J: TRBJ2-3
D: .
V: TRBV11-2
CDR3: ASSLGLLSPDTQY

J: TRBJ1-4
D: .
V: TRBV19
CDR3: ASTQAGREKLF

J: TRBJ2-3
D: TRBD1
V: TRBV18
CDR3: ASSPSTGGIVGTDTQY

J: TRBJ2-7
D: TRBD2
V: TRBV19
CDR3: ASSTEAGLAYEQY

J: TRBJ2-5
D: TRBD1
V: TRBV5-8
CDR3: ASSRGTGLREETQY

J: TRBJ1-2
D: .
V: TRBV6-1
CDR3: ASSPGPFGDYGYT

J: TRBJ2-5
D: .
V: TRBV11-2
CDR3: ASSLGGMTRKTQY

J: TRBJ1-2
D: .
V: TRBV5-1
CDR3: ASSLAGGEDGYT

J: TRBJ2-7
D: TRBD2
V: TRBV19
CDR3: ASSIRSGSAYEQY

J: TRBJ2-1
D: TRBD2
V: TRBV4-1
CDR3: ASSQLGLAGGPGQF

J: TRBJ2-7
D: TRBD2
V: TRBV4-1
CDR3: ASSQDEAGYGYEQY

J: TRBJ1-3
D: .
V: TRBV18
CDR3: ASSPGVLSGNTIY

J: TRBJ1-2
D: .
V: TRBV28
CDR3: ASRPREGKRFPISNYGYT

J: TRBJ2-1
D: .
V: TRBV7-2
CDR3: ASRWGRGGNEQF

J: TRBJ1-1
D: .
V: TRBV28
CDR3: ASLTGFRAF

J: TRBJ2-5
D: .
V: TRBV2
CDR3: ASSLLEVEAQY

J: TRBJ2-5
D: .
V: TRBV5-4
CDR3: ASSTGYQETQY

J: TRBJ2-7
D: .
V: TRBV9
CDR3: ASSVRGAFDEQY

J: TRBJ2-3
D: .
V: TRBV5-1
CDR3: ASSFGPDTQY

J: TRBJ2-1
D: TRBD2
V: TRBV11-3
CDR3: ASSLGLAGGVAEQF

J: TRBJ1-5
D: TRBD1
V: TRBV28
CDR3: ASSRPSTGTGLLWPQH

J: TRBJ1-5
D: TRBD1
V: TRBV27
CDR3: ASSLSALNRGGQPQH

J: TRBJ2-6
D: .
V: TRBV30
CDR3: AWRAESGANVLT